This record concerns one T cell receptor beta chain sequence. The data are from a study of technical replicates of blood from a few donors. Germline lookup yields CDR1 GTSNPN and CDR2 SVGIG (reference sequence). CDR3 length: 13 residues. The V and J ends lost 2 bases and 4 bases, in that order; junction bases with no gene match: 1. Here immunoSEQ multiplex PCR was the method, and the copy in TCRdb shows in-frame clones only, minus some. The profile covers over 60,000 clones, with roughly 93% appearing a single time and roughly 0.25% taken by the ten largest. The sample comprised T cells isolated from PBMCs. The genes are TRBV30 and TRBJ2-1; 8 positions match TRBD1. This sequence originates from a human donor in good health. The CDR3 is CAWSQGAYNEQFF. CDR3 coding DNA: TGTGCCTGGAGTCAGGGGGCATACAATGAGCAGTTCTTC.